This T cell receptor (beta chain) was documented in a study of control samples from healthy donors and cancer patients. Trimming stripped 0 bases from V and 8 bases from J, with 21 bases between. CDR3 length: 18 amino acids. The germline V gene encodes CDR1 SGDLS and CDR2 YYNGEE. The protocol was immunoSEQ multiplex PCR, while the TCRdb copy is restricted to in-frame clones and leaves out a portion. This table has about 63,000 clones, over 75% appearing once. Sequenced sample: blood. V and J are TRBV9 and TRBJ1-6; a possible D gene is TRBD1 (5 bases). The clonotype was recovered from a man between 40 and 49 years old in good health. The CDR3 sequence: CASSVDGGVTPWDSPLHF. The DNA of the CDR3 is TGTGCCAGCAGCGTAGACGGAGGGGTGACACCGTGGGATTCACCCCTCCACTTT.